Described below is a single T cell receptor (beta chain) sequence and its context. Its specificity is unknown. Per germline, CDR1 LGHDT and CDR2 YNNKEL (reference sequence). V trimming: 1 base; J trimming: 5 bases; junction bases outside the gene matches: 15. CDR3 size: 19 residues. Treatment: 15 to 20 received Ad26.COV2.S at low or high dose, single or two shots; about 5 received placebo; per-sample allocation not given. Sampling happened 63 days after the first vaccine or placebo injection. Adults aged 18-55 years in Boston included the donor. The data were taken from a study of Ad26.COV2.S vaccination and SARS-CoV-2 variants. Looking at the study overall: Sample donor was a member of the COV1001 Ad26.COV2.S trial arm. Intramuscularly, Ad26.COV2.S was given either once or twice, 56 days apart.

Sequencing was performed with immunoSEQ multiplex PCR; in TCRdb, only in-frame clones are kept and a portion is missing. This table holds 440,000 or so clones, over 80% found once. Study-wide points: Spike-specific TCR breadth ran higher among vaccine recipients than placebo recipients.

This material consisted of peripheral blood, taken in a trial of Ad26.COV2.S vaccine versus placebo. V usage is TRBV3-1 (or the pseudogene TRBV3-2) and J usage is TRBJ2-5, with 11 bases aligning to TRBD1. This clonotype was obtained from a person aged 18-60 years who received the Ad26.COV2.S COVID-19 vaccine or a placebo. This CDR3 is CASSQGFWSRTGGLETQYF. The CDR3 bases are TGTGCCAGCAGCCAAGGTTTCTGGAGCAGGACAGGGGGCCTTGAGACCCAGTACTTC.